Listed below are T cell receptor beta chains from one sample, sequenced in a study of blood T cell repertoires in COVID-19. This table comes from immunoSEQ multiplex PCR, and its TCRdb copy is limited to in-frame clones, with some not included. The sample lists some 30,000 clones; approximately 81% were seen once. The sample consisted of peripheral blood. These TCRs come from an elderly man with active COVID-19. Both conserved end residues are trimmed from each CDR3.

V | CDR3
TRBV2 | ATRVYEEETQY
TRBV13 | ASSRDGQGSYEQY
TRBV2 | ASSEEGRTEAF
TRBV5-1 | ASSLGLARDEQF
TRBV2 | ASSEGGRGRLNEQF
TRBV30 | AWSVKGNNQPQH
TRBV19 | ASSSTGTPYEQY
TRBV4-1 | ASSQDDQGARNTEAF
TRBV6-5 | ASSSDAAGQPQH
TRBV6-2/TRBV6-3 | ASSYSIGAGGVGNEQF
TRBV7-9 | ASSRTQGFDEKLF